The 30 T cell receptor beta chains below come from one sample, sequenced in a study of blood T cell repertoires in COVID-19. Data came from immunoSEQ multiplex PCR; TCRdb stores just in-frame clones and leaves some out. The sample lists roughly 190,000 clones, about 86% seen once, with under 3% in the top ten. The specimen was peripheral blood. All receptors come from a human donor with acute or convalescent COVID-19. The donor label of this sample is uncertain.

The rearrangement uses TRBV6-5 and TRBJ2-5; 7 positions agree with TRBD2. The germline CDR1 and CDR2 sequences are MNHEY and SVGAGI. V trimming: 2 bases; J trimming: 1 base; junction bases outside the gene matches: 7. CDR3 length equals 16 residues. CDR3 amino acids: CASSYEPSGRQETQYF. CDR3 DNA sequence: TGTGCCAGCAGTTACGAGCCTAGCGGACGCCAAGAGACCCAGTACTTC.

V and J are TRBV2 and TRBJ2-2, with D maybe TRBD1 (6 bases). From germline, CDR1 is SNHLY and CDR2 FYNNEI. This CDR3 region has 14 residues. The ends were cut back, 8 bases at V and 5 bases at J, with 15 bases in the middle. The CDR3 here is CASRPLTGTGELFF. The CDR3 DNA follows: TGTGCCAGCCGCCCTCTAACAGGGACCGGGGAGCTGTTTTTT.

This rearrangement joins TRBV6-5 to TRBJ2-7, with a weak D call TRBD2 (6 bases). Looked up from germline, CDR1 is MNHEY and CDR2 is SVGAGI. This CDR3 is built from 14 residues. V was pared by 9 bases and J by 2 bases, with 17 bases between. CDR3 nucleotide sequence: TGTGCCAGTCCGGGATCGCGGGGAGCCTACGAGCAGTACTTC. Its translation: CASPGSRGAYEQYF.

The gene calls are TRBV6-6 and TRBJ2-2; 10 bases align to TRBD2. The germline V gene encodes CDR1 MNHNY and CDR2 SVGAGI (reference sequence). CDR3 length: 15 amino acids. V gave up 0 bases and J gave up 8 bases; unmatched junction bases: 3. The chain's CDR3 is CASSYSGTSVGELFF. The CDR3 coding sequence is TGTGCCAGCAGTTACTCCGGGACTAGCGTAGGGGAGCTGTTTTTT.

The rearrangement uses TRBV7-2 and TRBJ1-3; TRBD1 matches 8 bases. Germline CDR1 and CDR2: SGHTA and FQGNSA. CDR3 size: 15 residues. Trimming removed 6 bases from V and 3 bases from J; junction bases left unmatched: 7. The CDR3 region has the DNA TGTGCCAGCAGTCTAAACAGGGGGATTGGAAACACCATATATTTT. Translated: CASSLNRGIGNTIYF.

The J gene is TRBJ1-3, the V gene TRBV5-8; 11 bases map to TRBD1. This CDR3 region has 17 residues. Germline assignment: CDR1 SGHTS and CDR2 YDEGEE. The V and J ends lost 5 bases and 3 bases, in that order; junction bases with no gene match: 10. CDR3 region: CASRTDRGQSFGNTIYF. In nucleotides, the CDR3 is TGTGCCAGCAGGACGGACAGGGGGCAAAGCTTTGGAAACACCATATATTTT.

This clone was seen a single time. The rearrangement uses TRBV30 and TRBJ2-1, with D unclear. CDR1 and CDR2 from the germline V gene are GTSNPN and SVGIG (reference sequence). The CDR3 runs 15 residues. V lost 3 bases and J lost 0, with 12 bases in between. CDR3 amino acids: CAWSALRGSYNEQFF. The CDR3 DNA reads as TGTGCCTGGAGCGCCCTGAGAGGCTCCTACAATGAGCAGTTCTTC.

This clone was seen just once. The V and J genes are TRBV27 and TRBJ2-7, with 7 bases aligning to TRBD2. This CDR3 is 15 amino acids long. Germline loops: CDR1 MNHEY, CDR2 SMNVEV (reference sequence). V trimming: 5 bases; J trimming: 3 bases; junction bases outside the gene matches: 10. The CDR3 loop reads CASSLSGALFYEQYF. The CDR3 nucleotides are TGTGCCAGCAGTCTCAGCGGGGCACTCTTCTACGAGCAGTACTTC.

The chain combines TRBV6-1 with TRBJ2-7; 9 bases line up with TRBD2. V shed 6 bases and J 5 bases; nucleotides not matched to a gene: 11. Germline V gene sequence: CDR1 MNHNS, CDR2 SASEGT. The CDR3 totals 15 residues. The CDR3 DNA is TGTGCCAGCAGACCGCGGGAGGGCCCCGGGGACGAGCAGTACTTC. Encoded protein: CASRPREGPGDEQYF.

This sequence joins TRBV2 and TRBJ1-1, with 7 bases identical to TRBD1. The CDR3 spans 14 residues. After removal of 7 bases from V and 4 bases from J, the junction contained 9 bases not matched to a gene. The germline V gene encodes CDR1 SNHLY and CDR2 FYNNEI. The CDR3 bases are TGTGCCAGCACTCTGACAGGGTCGGGCACTGAAGCTTTCTTT. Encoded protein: CASTLTGSGTEAFF.

As DNA, the CDR3 is TGCAGCGCTATCAGAGGTACCGGGGAGCTGTTTTTT. This gives the protein CSAIRGTGELFF. The rearrangement uses TRBV29-1 and TRBJ2-2; D remains ambiguous. V dropped 7 bases and J dropped 5 bases, with 11 bases sitting between them. The germline CDR1 and CDR2 sequences are SQVTM and ANQGSEA. The CDR3 loop spans 12 amino acids.

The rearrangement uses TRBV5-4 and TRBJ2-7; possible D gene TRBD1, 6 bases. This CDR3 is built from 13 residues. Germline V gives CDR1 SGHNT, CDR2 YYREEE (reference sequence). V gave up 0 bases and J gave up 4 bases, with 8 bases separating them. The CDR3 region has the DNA TGTGCCAGCAGCTTGGGGACAGATTACGAGCAGTACTTC. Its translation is CASSLGTDYEQYF.

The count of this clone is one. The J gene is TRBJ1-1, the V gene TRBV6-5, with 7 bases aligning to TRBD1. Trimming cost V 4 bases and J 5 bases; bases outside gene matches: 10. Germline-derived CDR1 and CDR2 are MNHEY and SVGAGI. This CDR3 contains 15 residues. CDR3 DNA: TGTGCCAGCAGTTCCCGATCACAGGGGAGTACTGAAGCTTTCTTT. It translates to CASSSRSQGSTEAFF.

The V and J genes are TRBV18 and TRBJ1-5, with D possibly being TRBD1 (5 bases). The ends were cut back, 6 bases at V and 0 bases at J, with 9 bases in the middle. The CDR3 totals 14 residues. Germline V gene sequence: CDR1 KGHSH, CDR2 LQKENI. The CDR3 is CASSPQGSNQPQHF. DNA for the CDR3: TGTGCCAGCTCCCCCCAGGGTAGCAATCAGCCCCAGCATTTT.

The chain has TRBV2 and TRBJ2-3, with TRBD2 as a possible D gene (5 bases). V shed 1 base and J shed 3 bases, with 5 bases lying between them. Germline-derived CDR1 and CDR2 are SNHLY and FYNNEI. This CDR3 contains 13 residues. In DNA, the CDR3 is TGTGCCAGCAGTGAAGGCGGGACAGATACGCAGTATTTT. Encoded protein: CASSEGGTDTQYF.

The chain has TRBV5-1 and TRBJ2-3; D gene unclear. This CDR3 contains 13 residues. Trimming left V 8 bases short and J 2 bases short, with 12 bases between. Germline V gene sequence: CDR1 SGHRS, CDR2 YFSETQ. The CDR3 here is CASWVGSTDTQYF. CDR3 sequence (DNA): TGCGCCAGTTGGGTGGGCTCCACAGATACGCAGTATTTT.

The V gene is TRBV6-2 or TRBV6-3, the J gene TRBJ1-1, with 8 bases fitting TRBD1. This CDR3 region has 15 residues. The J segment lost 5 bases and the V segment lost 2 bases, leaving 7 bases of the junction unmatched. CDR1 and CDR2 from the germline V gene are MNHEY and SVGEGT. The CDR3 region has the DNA TGTGCCAGCAGTTACGCACAGGGGGGCTTGACTGAAGCTTTCTTT. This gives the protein CASSYAQGGLTEAFF.

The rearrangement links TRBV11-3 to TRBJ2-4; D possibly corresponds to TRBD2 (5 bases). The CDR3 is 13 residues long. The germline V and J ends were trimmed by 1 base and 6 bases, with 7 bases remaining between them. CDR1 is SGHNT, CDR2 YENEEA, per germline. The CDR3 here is CASSLGGGNIQYF. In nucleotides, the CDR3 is TGTGCCAGCAGCTTAGGCGGAGGAAACATTCAGTACTTC. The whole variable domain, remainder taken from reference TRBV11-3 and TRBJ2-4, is EAGVVQSPRYKIIEKKQPVAFWCNPISGHNTLYWYLQNLGQGPELLIRYENEEAVDDSQLPKDRFSAERLKGVDSTLKIQPAELGDSAVYLCASSLGGGNIQYFGAGTRLSVL.

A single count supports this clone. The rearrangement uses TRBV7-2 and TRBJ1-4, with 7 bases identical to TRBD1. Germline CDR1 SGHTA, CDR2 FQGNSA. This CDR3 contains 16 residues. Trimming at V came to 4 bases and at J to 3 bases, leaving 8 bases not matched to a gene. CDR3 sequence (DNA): TGTGCCAGCAGCTCCAGAAACAGGGGCGCTAATGAAAAACTGTTTTTT. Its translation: CASSSRNRGANEKLFF.

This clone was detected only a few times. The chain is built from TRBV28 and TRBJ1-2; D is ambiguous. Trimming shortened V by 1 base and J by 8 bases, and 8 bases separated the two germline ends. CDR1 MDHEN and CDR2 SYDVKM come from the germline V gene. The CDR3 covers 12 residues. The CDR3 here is CASSLSGTGYTF. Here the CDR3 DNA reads TGTGCCAGCAGTTTATCAGGAACGGGCTACACCTTC.

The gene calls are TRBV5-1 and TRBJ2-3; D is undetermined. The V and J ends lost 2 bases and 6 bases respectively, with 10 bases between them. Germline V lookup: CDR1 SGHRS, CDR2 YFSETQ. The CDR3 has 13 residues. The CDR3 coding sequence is TGCGCCAGCAGCTTAATTCCGGTGGATACGCAGTATTTT. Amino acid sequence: CASSLIPVDTQYF.

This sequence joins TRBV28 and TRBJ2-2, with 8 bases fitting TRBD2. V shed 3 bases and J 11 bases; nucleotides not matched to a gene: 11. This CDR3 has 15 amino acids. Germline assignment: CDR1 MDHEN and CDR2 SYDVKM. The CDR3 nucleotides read TGTGCCAGCAGTTTCCGGACTAGCAGAGCGGGAGAGCTGTTTTTT. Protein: CASSFRTSRAGELFF.

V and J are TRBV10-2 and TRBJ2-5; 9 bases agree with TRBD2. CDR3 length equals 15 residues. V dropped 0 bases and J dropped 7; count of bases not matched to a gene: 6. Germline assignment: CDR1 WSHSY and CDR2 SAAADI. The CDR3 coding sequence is TGCGCCAGCAGTGAGTCTAGCGGGAGAGGGTTGACCCAGTACTTC. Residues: CASSESSGRGLTQYF.

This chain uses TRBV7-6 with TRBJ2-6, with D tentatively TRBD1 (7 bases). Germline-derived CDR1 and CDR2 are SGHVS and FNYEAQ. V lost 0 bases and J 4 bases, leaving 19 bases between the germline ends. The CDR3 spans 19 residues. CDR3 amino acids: CASSLARDTRQGGANVLTF. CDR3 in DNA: TGTGCCAGCAGCTTAGCGCGGGACACCCGACAGGGAGGGGCCAACGTCCTGACTTTC. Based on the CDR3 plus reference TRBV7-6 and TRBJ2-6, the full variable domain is GAGVSQSPRYKVTKRGQDVALRCDPISGHVSLYWYRQALGQGPEFLTYFNYEAQQDKSGLPNDRFSAERPEGSISTLTIQRTEQRDSAMYRCASSLARDTRQGGANVLTFGAGSRLTVL.

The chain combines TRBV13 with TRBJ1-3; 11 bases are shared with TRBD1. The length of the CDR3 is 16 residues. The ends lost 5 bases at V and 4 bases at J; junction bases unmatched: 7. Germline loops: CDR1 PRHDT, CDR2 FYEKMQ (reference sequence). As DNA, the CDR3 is TGTGCCAGCAGCCGTGGACAGGGGGCGTCCGGAAACACCATATATTTT. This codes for CASSRGQGASGNTIYF.

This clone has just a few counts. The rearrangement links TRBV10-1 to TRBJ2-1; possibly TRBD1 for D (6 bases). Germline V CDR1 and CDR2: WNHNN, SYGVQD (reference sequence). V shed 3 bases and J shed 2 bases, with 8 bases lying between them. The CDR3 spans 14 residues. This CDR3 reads CASSEEGAYNEQFF. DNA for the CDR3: TGCGCCAGCAGTGAAGAGGGGGCCTACAATGAGCAGTTCTTC.

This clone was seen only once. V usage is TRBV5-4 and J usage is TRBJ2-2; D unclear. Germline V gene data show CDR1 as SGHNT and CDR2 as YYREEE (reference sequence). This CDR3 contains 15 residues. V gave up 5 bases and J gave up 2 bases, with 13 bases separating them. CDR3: CASSTGSTNTGELFF. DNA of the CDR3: TGTGCCAGCAGTACCGGGTCCACAAACACCGGGGAGCTGTTTTTT.

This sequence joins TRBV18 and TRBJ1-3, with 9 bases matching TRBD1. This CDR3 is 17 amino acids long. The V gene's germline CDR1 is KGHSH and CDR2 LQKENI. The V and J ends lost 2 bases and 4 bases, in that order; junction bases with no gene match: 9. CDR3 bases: TGTGCCAGCTCACCAGGACTGGACAGGGGTGGCGGAAACACCATATATTTT. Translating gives CASSPGLDRGGGNTIYF.

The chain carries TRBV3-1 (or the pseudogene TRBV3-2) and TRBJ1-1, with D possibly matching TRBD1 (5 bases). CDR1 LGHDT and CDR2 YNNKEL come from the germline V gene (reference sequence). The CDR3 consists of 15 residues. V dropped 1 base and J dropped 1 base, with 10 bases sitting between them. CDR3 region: CASSQAEQANTEAFF. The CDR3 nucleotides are TGTGCCAGCAGCCAAGCCGAACAGGCGAACACTGAAGCTTTCTTT.

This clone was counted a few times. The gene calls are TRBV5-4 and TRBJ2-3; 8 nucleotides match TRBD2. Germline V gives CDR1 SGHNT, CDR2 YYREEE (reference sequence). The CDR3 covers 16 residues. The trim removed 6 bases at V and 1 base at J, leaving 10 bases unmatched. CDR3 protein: CASTQLGRGGTDTQYF. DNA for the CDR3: TGTGCCAGCACCCAACTGGGGCGGGGGGGCACAGATACGCAGTATTTT.